This TCR beta chain comes out of a study of blood T cell repertoires in COVID-19. Here immunoSEQ multiplex PCR was the method, and the copy in TCRdb shows in-frame clones only, minus some. The sample has about 170,000 clones, less than 90% seen once. The source of this sequence is a man in his sixties with acute or convalescent COVID-19. The material sequenced was peripheral blood.

CDR3 region: CASTLGGQGTASHF. CDR3 coding DNA: TGTGCCAGCACCCTAGGTGGACAGGGGACAGCATCGCATTTT. The V call is TRBV2, the J call TRBJ1-5; 9 nucleotides agree with TRBD1. Trimming took 7 bases from V and 15 from J; bases not matched to a gene: 16. Germline loops: CDR1 SNHLY, CDR2 FYNNEI. This CDR3 has 14 residues.